The sequence of this T cell receptor (beta chain) was determined in a study of T cell responses to AZD1222 COVID-19 vaccine. Findings and caveats of the study: The peak T cell response came first, and repertoires were sampled only after it.

This CDR3 is 15 amino acids long. Germline assignment: CDR1 SGDLS and CDR2 YYNGEE. Losses at the gene ends were 3 bases for V and 5 bases for J; bases not matched to a gene: 6. Sequenced by immunoSEQ multiplex PCR; TCRdb stores in-frame clones only, minus some. The data show some 150,000 clones, around 88% seen once. Worth noting for this clone: What it recognizes is unknown.

The sequenced sample was peripheral blood, obtained on day 0 of AZD1222 vaccination. The clonotype was recovered from an adult in good health. The genes are TRBV9 and TRBJ2-2; 8 nucleotides align to TRBD2. CDR3 sequence: CASSAPGTSTGELFF. The CDR3 coding sequence is TGTGCCAGCAGCGCCCCCGGGACTAGTACCGGGGAGCTGTTTTTT.